This entry lists 17 T cell receptor beta chains sequenced from one sample in a study of early T cells in non-severe SARS-CoV-2 infection. Using its own MiXCR run on the 5' RACE reads, TCRdb lists one record per CDR3 protein. The table lists about 50,000 distinct CDR3 sequences, approximately 8.5% of them singletons. Specimen: whole blood. These receptors all come from an adult who was a healthcare worker with PCR-confirmed SARS-CoV-2 infection or an uninfected control (not recorded which).

This rearrangement joins TRBV6-2 or TRBV6-3 to TRBJ2-2; 7 bases map to TRBD2. The CDR3 spans 20 residues. CDR1 is MNHEY, CDR2 SVGEGT, per germline. The J segment lost 7 bases and the V segment lost 4 bases, leaving 24 bases of the junction unmatched. The CDR3 reads CASSSSDEPEGWREYGELFF. Here the CDR3 DNA reads TGTGCCAGCAGTTCCTCCGATGAGCCCGAGGGGTGGCGGGAGTACGGGGAGCTGTTTTTT.

This clonotype was recorded many times. V and J are TRBV7-8 and TRBJ2-7; D gene unclear. Trimming took off 1 base at V and 0 bases at J, with 7 bases between the two ends. The germline V gene has CDR1 SGHVS and CDR2 FQNEAQ. This CDR3 region has 14 residues. The CDR3 DNA sequence: TGTGCCAGCAGCTTAGTTTTAGACTCCTACGAGCAGTACTTC. This sequence encodes CASSLVLDSYEQYF. The variable domain in full, with the rest retrieved from reference TRBV7-8 and TRBJ2-7, is GAGVSQSPRYKVAKRGQDVALRCDPISGHVSLFWYQQALGQGPEFLTYFQNEAQLDKSGLPSDRFFAERPEGSVSTLKIQRTQQEDSAVYLCASSLVLDSYEQYFGPGTRLTVT.

The table lists this clonotype with many counts. The V gene is TRBV7-6, the J gene TRBJ1-2, with D tentatively TRBD1 (5 bases). V was cut by 1 base and J by 7 bases, with 7 bases left in between. The CDR3 loop spans 12 amino acids. Germline V CDR1 and CDR2: SGHVS, FNYEAQ. CDR3 DNA: TGTGCCAGCAGCTTAGAAGGGACTGGCTACACCTTC. Encoded protein: CASSLEGTGYTF.

There are many counts of this clonotype. The V and J genes are TRBV12-3 or TRBV12-4 and TRBJ2-1; 8 bases line up with TRBD1. Trimming took 5 bases from V and 15 from J; bases not matched to a gene: 6. This CDR3 comprises 11 residues. CDR3 protein: CASSPDRVWFF. The CDR3 DNA reads as TGTGCCAGCAGTCCGGACAGGGTTTGGTTCTTC.

This clonotype was seen just once. J is TRBJ2-1 and V is TRBV2; a weak D match, TRBD2 (5 bases). CDR3 length: 15 residues. Trimming shortened V by 1 base and J by 0 bases, and 7 bases separated the two germline ends. Looked up from germline, CDR1 is SNHLY and CDR2 is FYNNEI. The CDR3 sequence is CASSEGRSSYNEQFF. The DNA of the CDR3 is TGTGCCAGCAGTGAAGGGAGGAGCTCCTACAATGAGCAGTTCTTC.

The rearrangement uses TRBV5-1 and TRBJ2-2; D is ambiguous. V lost 5 bases, J lost 2 bases, and 1 base lay in between. The CDR3 runs 11 residues. Per the germline V gene, CDR1 is SGHRS and CDR2 is YFSETQ. The CDR3 nucleotides read TGCGCCAGCAGTAACACCGGGGAGCTGTTTTTT. Its protein product is CASSNTGELFF.

V is TRBV28 and J is TRBJ1-5, with 8 positions matching TRBD1. Trimming removed 5 bases from V and 3 bases from J; junction bases left unmatched: 9. Germline V gives CDR1 MDHEN, CDR2 SYDVKM. The CDR3 loop spans 16 amino acids. For the CDR3, the DNA is TGTGCCAGCAGTCCGGGGACAGGAGCAGACAATCAGCCCCAGCATTTT. Amino acid sequence: CASSPGTGADNQPQHF.

The V gene is TRBV10-3, the J gene TRBJ2-7, with D perhaps assigned TRBD1 or TRBD2 (5 bases each). Germline values: CDR1 ENHRY, CDR2 SYGVKD. CDR3 length equals 12 residues. V lost 5 bases and J lost 7, with 12 bases in between. The CDR3 is CAISQGTGEQYF. The CDR3 DNA sequence: TGTGCCATCAGTCAGGGTACGGGAGAGCAGTACTTC.

The chain employs TRBV28 and TRBJ2-5; 7 bases are a match to TRBD2. CDR1 and CDR2 from the germline V gene are MDHEN and SYDVKM. This CDR3 has 13 residues. V was clipped by 6 bases and J by 5 bases; unmatched bases: 6. In DNA, the CDR3 is TGTGCCAGCAGCTTGGGGGGGGTTGAGACCCAGTACTTC. It yields the protein CASSLGGVETQYF.

This clonotype was seen at least ten times. The J gene is TRBJ2-1, the V gene TRBV29-1; D might be TRBD1 or TRBD2, each matching 5 bases. Germline V lookup: CDR1 SQVTM, CDR2 ANQGSEA. The length of the CDR3 is 10 residues. Trimming pared 4 bases from V and 7 bases from J, leaving 5 bases between. The CDR3 here is CSVGGNEQFF. DNA for the CDR3: TGCAGCGTTGGGGGGAATGAGCAGTTCTTC.

This clonotype has only a few counts. This rearrangement joins TRBV6-2 or TRBV6-3 to TRBJ1-1, with D uncertain. CDR1 is MNHEY, CDR2 SVGEGT, per germline. This CDR3 region has 14 residues. The V end lost 2 bases, the J end lost 0 bases, and 7 bases lay between the germline ends. This chain's CDR3 is CASSYGGMNTEAFF. The CDR3 DNA is TGTGCCAGCAGTTACGGCGGCATGAACACTGAAGCTTTCTTT.

This clonotype appeared many times. This sequence joins TRBV7-9 and TRBJ2-4; 8 nucleotides align to TRBD1. V gave up 5 bases and J gave up 9 bases; unmatched junction bases: 3. Per the germline V gene, CDR1 is SEHNR and CDR2 is FQNEAQ (reference sequence). The CDR3 extends over 12 amino acids. The CDR3 sequence is CASSHTGGIQYF. Written as DNA, the CDR3 is TGTGCCAGCAGCCATACAGGGGGCATTCAGTACTTC.

This clonotype came up many times. J is TRBJ2-4 and V is TRBV5-1; a weak D match, TRBD2 (6 bases). There are 19 residues in the CDR3. V was clipped by 4 bases and J by 0 bases, with 23 bases between them. Germline CDR1 reads SGHRS; CDR2 reads YFSETQ. The CDR3 is CASSLGGAARGLAKNIQYF. CDR3 in DNA: TGCGCCAGCAGCCTGGGCGGGGCCGCGCGGGGTCTAGCCAAAAACATTCAGTACTTC.

This clonotype was picked up many times. The chain carries TRBV27 and TRBJ2-3, with D maybe TRBD2 (6 bases). In germline, CDR1 is MNHEY, CDR2 SMNVEV (reference sequence). V lost 8 bases, J lost 3 bases, and 21 bases lay in between. This CDR3 is 16 amino acids long. DNA for the CDR3: TGTGCCAGCCGGAGGGCAGGGCCGAGGATAACAGATACGCAGTATTTT. Residues: CASRRAGPRITDTQYF.

This clonotype was counted at least ten times. V is TRBV5-1 and J is TRBJ2-1, with 7 bases matching TRBD2. Trimming removed 9 bases from V and 4 bases from J; junction bases left unmatched: 10. The CDR3 has 14 amino acids. The V gene's germline CDR1 is SGHRS and CDR2 YFSETQ. CDR3 residues: CATRRAGDYNEQFF. CDR3 in DNA: TGCGCCACCAGGAGGGCGGGGGATTACAATGAGCAGTTCTTC.

This rearrangement joins TRBV5-1 to TRBJ2-7; a possible D gene is TRBD2 (6 bases). The CDR3 runs to 15 residues. The V and J ends lost 4 bases and 3 bases respectively, with 17 bases between them. CDR1 is SGHRS and CDR2 is YFSETQ in the germline V gene. DNA for the CDR3: TGCGCCAGCAGCCCCAACCCGGAGGGAGGCTACGAGCAGTACTTC. The encoded protein is CASSPNPEGGYEQYF.

Ten or more counts support this clonotype. This rearrangement joins TRBV29-1 to TRBJ2-7, with 15 bases that match TRBD2. This CDR3 comprises 12 residues. The V and J ends lost 4 bases and 11 bases, in that order; junction bases with no gene match: 3. Germline V CDR1 and CDR2: SQVTM, ANQGSEA. The CDR3 loop reads CSVGTSGRAEYF. CDR3 nucleotide sequence: TGCAGCGTTGGGACTAGCGGGAGGGCCGAGTACTTC.